This paragraph covers one T cell receptor (beta chain) sequence. This clone's antigen is unknown. No base quality information exists; no much larger clone differs at one position. The collaborating institutions used their own protocols to collect whole blood in K2EDTA tubes. For TCRbeta analysis, collaborator samples were shipped as frozen whole blood, as isolated PBMCs, or as DNA extracted from either sample type. The data belong to a study of blood T cell repertoires in COVID-19 (dated by TCRdb to 2018 to 2020). About the study as a whole: Samples covering the acute and convalescent phases of COVID-19 were provided by collaborators in the United States, Italy and Spain. Deeply sampled blood TCRbeta repertoires from subjects exposed to, actively infected with, or recovered from COVID-19 were included in the dataset. Nearly every sample came with metadata listing a de-identified subject ID, COVID-19 status, age in years and sex. The prospective study material was composed of cDNA or gDNA derived from T cells, B-cell-depleted T cells, or PBMCs. Where available, HLA class I and class II types were taken from metadata supplied by the sample provider and were not determined by assay-based typing. The repertoires were released in a freely available public database intended as a resource for research on the immune response to SARS-CoV-2. Samples were obtained from the ongoing ImmuneRACE study (first 160 participants) and from roughly 1,300 subjects provided by 6 global collaborators.

The paper's findings and limits, for the study overall: The amount of clinical and demographic metadata varied by source and participant and was provided uncurated.

The immunoSEQ Assay, a bias-controlled multiplex PCR, was used to amplify TCRbeta CDR3 regions from genomic DNA. Concerning the study's data processing: The number of nucleated cells in each sample was estimated from the amplification of reference gene primers within the assay. To quantify the absolute abundance of each unique TCRbeta CDR3 rearrangement, sequence reads were collapsed and filtered. For each sample, productive Simpson clonality was calculated as the square root of Simpson's diversity index over productive rearrangements. In TCRdb, the immuneACCESS table is reduced to in-frame sequences with V and J assigned. These tables do not hold every clone; where another copy was compared, an unresolved V gene accounts for under half, and the others remain unexplained. The V and J calls and clone size are taken from that table; D and trimming were inferred from the DNA. The sample contains some 41,000 clones, 82% of them found a single time. Less than 5% of the sample is taken by the ten largest.

The CDR3 runs 14 residues from the cysteine to the phenylalanine. Of the read, only the CDR3 DNA is kept; its 42 bases are in frame from base 1. Reading the germline V gene gives CDR1 SNHLY and CDR2 FYNNEI. V loses 6 bases, J loses 1 base, and the germline ends lie 11 bases apart. This receptor was identified in a woman in her seventies with acute or convalescent COVID-19. The sequencing input was peripheral blood. This chain is built from TRBV2 and TRBJ2-3; the D gene is possibly TRBD1, with 5 bases matching. The bases read TGTGCCAGCAGCTCAGACAGAGGCACAGATACGCAGTATTTT. This encodes CASSSDRGTDTQYF. Where the CDR3 stops, the reference TRBV2 and TRBJ2-3 genes take over; the full variable domain is EPEVTQTPSHQVTQMGQEVILRCVPISNHLYFYWYRQILGQKVEFLVSFYNNEISEKSEIFDDQFSVERPDGSNFTLKIRSTKLEDSAMYFCASSSDRGTDTQYFGPGTRLTVL.